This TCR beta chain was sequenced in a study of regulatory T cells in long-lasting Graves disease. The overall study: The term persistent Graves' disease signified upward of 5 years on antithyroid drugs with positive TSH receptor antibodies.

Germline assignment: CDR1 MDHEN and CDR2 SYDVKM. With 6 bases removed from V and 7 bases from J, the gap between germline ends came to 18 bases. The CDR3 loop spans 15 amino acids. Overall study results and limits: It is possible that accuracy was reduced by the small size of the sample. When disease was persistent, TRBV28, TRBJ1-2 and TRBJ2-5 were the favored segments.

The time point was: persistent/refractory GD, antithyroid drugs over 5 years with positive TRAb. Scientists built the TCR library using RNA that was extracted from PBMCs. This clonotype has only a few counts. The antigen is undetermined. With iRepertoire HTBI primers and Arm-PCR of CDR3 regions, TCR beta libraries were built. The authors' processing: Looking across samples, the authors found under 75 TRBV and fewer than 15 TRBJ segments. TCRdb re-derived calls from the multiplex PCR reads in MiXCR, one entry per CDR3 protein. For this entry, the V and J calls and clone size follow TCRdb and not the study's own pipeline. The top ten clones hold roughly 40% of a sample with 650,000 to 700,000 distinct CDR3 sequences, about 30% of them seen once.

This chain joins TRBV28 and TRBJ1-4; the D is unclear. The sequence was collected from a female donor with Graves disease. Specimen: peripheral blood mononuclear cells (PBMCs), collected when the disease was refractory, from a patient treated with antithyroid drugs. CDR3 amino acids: CASSIPSGRGEKLFF. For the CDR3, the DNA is TGTGCCAGCAGCATACCCTCCGGGCGGGGTGAAAAACTGTTTTTT.